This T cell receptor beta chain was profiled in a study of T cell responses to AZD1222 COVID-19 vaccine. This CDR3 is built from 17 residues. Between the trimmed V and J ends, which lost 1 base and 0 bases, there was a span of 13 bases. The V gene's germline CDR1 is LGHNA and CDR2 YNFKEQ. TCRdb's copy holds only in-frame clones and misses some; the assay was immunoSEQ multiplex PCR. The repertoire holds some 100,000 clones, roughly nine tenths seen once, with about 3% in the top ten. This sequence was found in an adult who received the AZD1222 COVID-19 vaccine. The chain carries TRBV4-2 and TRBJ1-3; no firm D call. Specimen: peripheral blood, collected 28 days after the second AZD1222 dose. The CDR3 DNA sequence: TGTGCCAGCAGCCAAGGATTTTACGACCCCTCTGGAAACACCATATATTTT. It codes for CASSQGFYDPSGNTIYF.